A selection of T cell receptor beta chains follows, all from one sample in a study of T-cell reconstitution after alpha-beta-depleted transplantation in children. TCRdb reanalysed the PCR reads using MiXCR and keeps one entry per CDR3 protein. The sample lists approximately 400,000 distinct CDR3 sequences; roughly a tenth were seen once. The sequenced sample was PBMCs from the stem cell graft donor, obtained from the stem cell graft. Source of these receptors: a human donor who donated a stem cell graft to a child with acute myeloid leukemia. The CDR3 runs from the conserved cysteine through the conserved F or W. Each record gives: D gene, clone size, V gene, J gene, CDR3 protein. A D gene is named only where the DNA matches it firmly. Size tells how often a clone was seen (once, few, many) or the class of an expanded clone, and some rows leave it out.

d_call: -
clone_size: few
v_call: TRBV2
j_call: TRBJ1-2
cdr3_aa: CANTGQHYGYTF

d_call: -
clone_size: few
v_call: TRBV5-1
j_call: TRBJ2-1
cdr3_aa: CASSPTTNEQFF

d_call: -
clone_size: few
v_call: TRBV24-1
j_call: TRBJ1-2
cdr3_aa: CATSDLLGGNYGYTF

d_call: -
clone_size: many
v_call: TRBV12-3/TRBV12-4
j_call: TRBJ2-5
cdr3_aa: CASSLRRIQETQYF

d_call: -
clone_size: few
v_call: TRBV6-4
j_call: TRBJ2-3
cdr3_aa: CASSDRPATDTQYF

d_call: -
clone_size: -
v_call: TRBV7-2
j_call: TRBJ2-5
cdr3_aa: CASTTEIQETQYF

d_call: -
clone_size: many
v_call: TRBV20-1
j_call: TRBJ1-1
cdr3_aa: CSASGGRGNTEAFF

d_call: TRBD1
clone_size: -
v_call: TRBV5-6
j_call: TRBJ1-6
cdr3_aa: CASSDRGYNSPLHF

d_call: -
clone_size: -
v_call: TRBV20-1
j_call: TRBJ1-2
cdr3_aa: CSASTTGNYGYTF

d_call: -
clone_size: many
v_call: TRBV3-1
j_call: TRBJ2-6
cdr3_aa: CASSHGGAGANVLTF

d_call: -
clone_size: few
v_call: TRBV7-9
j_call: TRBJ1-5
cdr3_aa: CASSPDSFNQPQHF

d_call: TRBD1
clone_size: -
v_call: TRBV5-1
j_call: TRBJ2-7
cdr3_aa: CASSEGQGASEQYF

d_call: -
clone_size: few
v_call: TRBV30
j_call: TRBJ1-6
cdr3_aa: CAGNQGNSYNSPLHF

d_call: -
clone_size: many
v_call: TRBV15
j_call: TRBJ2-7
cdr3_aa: CATSRDLRTYEQYF

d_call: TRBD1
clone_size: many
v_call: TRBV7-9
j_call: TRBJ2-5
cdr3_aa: CASSSRTGRQETQYF

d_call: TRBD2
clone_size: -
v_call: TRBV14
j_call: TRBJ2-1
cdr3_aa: CASSQLAGSLNEQFF

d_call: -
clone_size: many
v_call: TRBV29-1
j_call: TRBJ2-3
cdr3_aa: CSVVNWGSTDTQYF

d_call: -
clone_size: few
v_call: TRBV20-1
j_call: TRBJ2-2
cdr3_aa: CSAVFNTGELFF